This is a list of T cell receptor beta chains from one sample in a study of T cells in Graves' hyperthyroidism and ophthalmopathy. TCRdb re-called the multiplex PCR reads through MiXCR, storing one row per CDR3 protein. The sample holds 460,000 or so distinct CDR3 sequences, approximately 15% seen once. The sequencing sample was made of blood. The receptors were gathered from a woman aged 18-30 years with Graves' hyperthyroidism. The CDR3 runs from the conserved cysteine through the conserved F or W. Fields, in order: clone size, V gene, D gene, J gene, CDR3 DNA, CDR3 protein. A D gene is named only where the DNA matches it firmly. The size field is filled for only some rows; it gives once, few, many or a size class.

clone_size: many; v_call: TRBV12-3/TRBV12-4; d_call: TRBD2; j_call: TRBJ2-7; cdr3_nt: TGTGCCAGCAGTACCCGACTAGCGCCTTCTTCTCTATTGCAGGGGCAGTACTTC; cdr3_aa: CASSTRLAPSSLLQGQYF
clone_size: many; v_call: TRBV6-1; d_call: NA; j_call: TRBJ2-5; cdr3_nt: TGTGCCAGCATGCCCGAGACCCTGGGGGAGACCCAGTACTTC; cdr3_aa: CASMPETLGETQYF
clone_size: many; v_call: TRBV11-2; d_call: TRBD2; j_call: TRBJ2-1; cdr3_nt: TGTGCCAGCAGTTCCACCGGGACTAGCGGCCTAAGCTCCTACAATGAGCAGTTCTTC; cdr3_aa: CASSSTGTSGLSSYNEQFF
clone_size: many; v_call: TRBV9; d_call: NA; j_call: TRBJ2-1; cdr3_nt: TGTGCCAGCAGCGAAGTCCCGTACGGGAGTTGGGCCAATGAGCAGTTCTTC; cdr3_aa: CASSEVPYGSWANEQFF
clone_size: few; v_call: TRBV20-1; d_call: NA; j_call: TRBJ2-3; cdr3_nt: TGCAGTGCTGAGGGGGAGCTGGCGGGAGCTTCCTTGGGGGGCACAGATACGCAGTATTTT; cdr3_aa: CSAEGELAGASLGGTDTQYF
clone_size: many; v_call: TRBV27; d_call: NA; j_call: TRBJ1-5; cdr3_nt: TGTGCCAGCAGTTTCGGTAGGGTGGGTCAGCCCCAGCATTTT; cdr3_aa: CASSFGRVGQPQHF
clone_size: many; v_call: TRBV7-3; d_call: NA; j_call: TRBJ2-3; cdr3_nt: TGTGCCAGCAGCTCTGGGACCAAGGATACGCAGTATTTT; cdr3_aa: CASSSGTKDTQYF
clone_size: many; v_call: TRBV4-2; d_call: NA; j_call: TRBJ1-6; cdr3_nt: TGTGCCAGCAGCCAAGACCCCAGGGAGGATTCACCCCTCCACTTT; cdr3_aa: CASSQDPREDSPLHF
clone_size: few; v_call: TRBV6-4; d_call: TRBD2; j_call: TRBJ2-1; cdr3_nt: TGTGCCAGCAGTGAGTTAGCGGGTCCCGCCTACAATGAGCAGTTCTTC; cdr3_aa: CASSELAGPAYNEQFF
clone_size: many; v_call: TRBV3-1; d_call: TRBD2; j_call: TRBJ2-1; cdr3_nt: TGTGCCAGCAGCCTCAGCGGGATTGGACAGTTCTTC; cdr3_aa: CASSLSGIGQFF
clone_size: many; v_call: TRBV2; d_call: TRBD2; j_call: TRBJ2-1; cdr3_nt: TGTGCCAGCATGCCCGGGACTAGCTCCCTCAATGAGCAGTTCTTC; cdr3_aa: CASMPGTSSLNEQFF
clone_size: many; v_call: TRBV6-4; d_call: NA; j_call: TRBJ2-2; cdr3_nt: TGTGCCAGCAGTGGGACAAACACCGGGGAGCTGTTTTTT; cdr3_aa: CASSGTNTGELFF
clone_size: NA; v_call: TRBV6-1; d_call: TRBD2; j_call: TRBJ2-1; cdr3_nt: TGTGCCAGCAGTAGTAGCGGGAGATACAATGAGCAGTTCTTC; cdr3_aa: CASSSSGRYNEQFF
clone_size: many; v_call: TRBV2; d_call: NA; j_call: TRBJ2-5; cdr3_nt: TGTGCCAGCAGTGACCGAGCAACAGGGCGGGAGACCCAGTACTTC; cdr3_aa: CASSDRATGRETQYF
clone_size: many; v_call: TRBV28; d_call: TRBD1; j_call: TRBJ1-1; cdr3_nt: TGTGCCAGCATTCCCAGGGGGCTGGCTGAAGCTTTCTTT; cdr3_aa: CASIPRGLAEAFF
clone_size: many; v_call: TRBV5-1; d_call: NA; j_call: TRBJ2-5; cdr3_nt: TGCGCCAGCAGCTTGAGACCTCAAGAGACCCAGTACTTC; cdr3_aa: CASSLRPQETQYF
clone_size: many; v_call: TRBV20-1; d_call: TRBD2; j_call: TRBJ2-5; cdr3_nt: TGCAGTGCTAGTGCCGGGACTACCCAAGAGACCCAGTACTTC; cdr3_aa: CSASAGTTQETQYF
clone_size: many; v_call: TRBV11-1; d_call: NA; j_call: TRBJ1-1; cdr3_nt: TGTGCCAGCAGCTTAAAATCATCCGTGAACACTGAAGCTTTCTTT; cdr3_aa: CASSLKSSVNTEAFF
clone_size: many; v_call: TRBV2; d_call: TRBD1; j_call: TRBJ1-4; cdr3_nt: TGTGCCAGCAGACGGCAGGGCCAGGGGGGCGAAAAACTGTTTTTT; cdr3_aa: CASRRQGQGGEKLFF
clone_size: few; v_call: TRBV12-3/TRBV12-4; d_call: NA; j_call: TRBJ2-5; cdr3_nt: TGTGCCAGCAGTTTACGGGACCTCTCAGTTTGGGAGACCCAGTACTTC; cdr3_aa: CASSLRDLSVWETQYF
clone_size: many; v_call: TRBV3-1; d_call: NA; j_call: TRBJ2-2; cdr3_nt: TGTGCCAGCAGCTATGACCTCAGGGAGGCCGGGGAGCTGTTTTTT; cdr3_aa: CASSYDLREAGELFF